Listed below are T cell receptor beta chains from one sample, sequenced in a study of blood T cell repertoires in COVID-19. Assay: immunoSEQ multiplex PCR; the TCRdb copy retains only in-frame clones and omits some. The sample shows 150,000 to 200,000 clones, around 81% of them seen only once. The source material was PBMCs or T cells enriched from blood (not recorded which). The receptors stem from a middle-aged man who had recovered from COVID-19. CDR3s include the opening cysteine and the closing phenylalanine or tryptophan. D genes are given only for firm matches. A clone size is listed for some rows: how often the clone was seen (once, few, many), or a class if it is expanded.

D gene,clone size,V gene,J gene,CDR3 protein,CDR3 DNA
-,-,TRBV20-1,TRBJ2-2,CSASPRSTGELFF,TGCAGTGCTAGTCCCAGGTCCACCGGGGAGCTGTTTTTT
-,-,TRBV9,TRBJ1-5,CASSVDNSGYNQPQHF,TGTGCCAGCAGCGTAGATAACAGTGGGTACAATCAGCCCCAGCATTTT
TRBD1,-,TRBV11-3,TRBJ2-1,CASSLGQGVYNEQFF,TGTGCCAGCAGCTTAGGTCAGGGGGTCTACAATGAGCAGTTCTTC
-,-,TRBV6-5,TRBJ2-3,CASSYFPTGSDTQYF,TGTGCCAGCAGTTACTTTCCGACTGGTTCAGATACGCAGTATTTT
TRBD2,-,TRBV7-3,TRBJ2-3,CASSPRRGGGTDTQYF,TGTGCCAGCAGCCCCCGCCGGGGGGGCGGAACAGATACGCAGTATTTT
-,-,TRBV21-1,TRBJ2-3,CASSKALWVGRGTDTDTQYF,-
-,-,TRBV11-2,TRBJ1-6,CASSLRTGRGGMDSPLHF,TGTGCCAGCAGCTTAAGAACAGGGAGAGGCGGAATGGACTCACCCCTCCACTTT
-,-,TRBV2,TRBJ1-1,CASNPGQMHYTEAFF,TGTGCCAGCAACCCCGGACAGATGCATTACACTGAAGCTTTCTTT
TRBD2,-,TRBV30,TRBJ2-1,CAHSPLAGGYNEQFF,TGTGCCCATTCCCCACTAGCGGGGGGTTACAATGAGCAGTTCTTC
TRBD1,-,TRBV10-3,TRBJ1-1,CAIRNPTGGGTEAFF,TGTGCCATCAGGAATCCGACAGGGGGGGGAACTGAAGCTTTCTTT
-,-,TRBV2,TRBJ2-5,CASNLFAREAETQYF,TGTGCCAGCAACTTGTTTGCGAGGGAGGCGGAGACCCAGTACTTC
TRBD1,-,TRBV19,TRBJ2-5,CASSPDRGLKTQYF,TGTGCCAGTAGTCCCGACAGGGGGTTGAAGACCCAGTACTTC
-,-,TRBV5-1,TRBJ2-2,CASSLLGVDTGELFF,TGCGCCAGCAGCCTATTAGGGGTAGATACCGGGGAGCTGTTTTTT
TRBD1,-,TRBV7-9,TRBJ1-3,CATDRGNSGNTIYF,TGTGCCACGGACAGGGGCAACTCTGGAAACACCATATATTTT
TRBD1,once,TRBV5-5,TRBJ1-1,CASSQDRMNTEAFF,TGTGCCAGCAGCCAGGACAGGATGAACACTGAAGCTTTCTTT
-,-,TRBV9,TRBJ1-4,CASSPQRAWPIEKLFF,TGTGCCAGCAGCCCCCAGAGGGCTTGGCCAATTGAAAAACTGTTTTTT